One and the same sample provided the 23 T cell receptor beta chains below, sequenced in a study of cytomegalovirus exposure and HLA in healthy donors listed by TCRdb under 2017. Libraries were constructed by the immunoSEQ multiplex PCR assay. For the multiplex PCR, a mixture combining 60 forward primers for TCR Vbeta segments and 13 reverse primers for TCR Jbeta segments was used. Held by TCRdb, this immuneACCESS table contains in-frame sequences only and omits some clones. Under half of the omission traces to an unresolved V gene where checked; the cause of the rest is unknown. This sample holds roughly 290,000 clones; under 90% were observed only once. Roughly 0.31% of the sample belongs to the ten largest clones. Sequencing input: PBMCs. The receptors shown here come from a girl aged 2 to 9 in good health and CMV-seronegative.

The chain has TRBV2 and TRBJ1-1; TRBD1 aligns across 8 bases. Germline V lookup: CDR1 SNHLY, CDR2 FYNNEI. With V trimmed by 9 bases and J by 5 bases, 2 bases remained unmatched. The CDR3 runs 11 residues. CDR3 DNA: TGTGCCAGTCAGGGGGCAACTGAAGCTTTCTTT. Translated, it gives CASQGATEAFF.

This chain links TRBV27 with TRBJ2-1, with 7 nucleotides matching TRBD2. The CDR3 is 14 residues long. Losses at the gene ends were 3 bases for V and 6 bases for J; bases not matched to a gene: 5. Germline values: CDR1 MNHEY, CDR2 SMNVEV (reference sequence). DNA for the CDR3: TGTGCCAGCAGTTTCGGGGGGATCCTCAATGAGCAGTTCTTC. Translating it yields CASSFGGILNEQFF.

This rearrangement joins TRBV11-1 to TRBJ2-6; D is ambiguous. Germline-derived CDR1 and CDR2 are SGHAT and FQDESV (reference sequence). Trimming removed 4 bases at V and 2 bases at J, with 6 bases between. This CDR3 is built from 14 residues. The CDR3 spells CASSSPAGANVLTF. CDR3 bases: TGTGCCAGCAGCTCTCCTGCTGGGGCCAACGTCCTGACTTTC.

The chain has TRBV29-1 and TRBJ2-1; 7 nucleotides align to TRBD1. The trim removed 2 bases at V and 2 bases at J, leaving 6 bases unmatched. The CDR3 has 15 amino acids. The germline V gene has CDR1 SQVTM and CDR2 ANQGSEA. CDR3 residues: CSVEIPGTAYNEQFF. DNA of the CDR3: TGCAGCGTTGAAATCCCCGGGACAGCCTACAATGAGCAGTTCTTC.

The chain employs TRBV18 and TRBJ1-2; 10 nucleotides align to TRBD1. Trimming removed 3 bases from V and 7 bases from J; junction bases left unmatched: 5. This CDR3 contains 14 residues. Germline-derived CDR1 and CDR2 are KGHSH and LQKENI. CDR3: CASSPARDRGGYTF. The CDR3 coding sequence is TGTGCCAGCTCACCTGCGAGGGACAGGGGTGGCTACACCTTC.

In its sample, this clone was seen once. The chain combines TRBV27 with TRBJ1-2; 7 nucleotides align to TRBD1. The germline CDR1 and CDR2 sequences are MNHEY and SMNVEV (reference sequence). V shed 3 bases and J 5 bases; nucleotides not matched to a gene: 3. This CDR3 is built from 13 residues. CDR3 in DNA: TGTGCCAGCAGTTTGGACAGGCAGTATGGCTACACCTTC. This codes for CASSLDRQYGYTF.

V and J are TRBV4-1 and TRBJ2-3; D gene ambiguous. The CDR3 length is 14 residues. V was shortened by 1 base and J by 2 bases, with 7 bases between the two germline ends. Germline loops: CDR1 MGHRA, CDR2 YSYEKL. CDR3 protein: CASSQVFNTDTQYF. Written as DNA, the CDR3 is TGCGCCAGCAGCCAAGTATTTAACACAGATACGCAGTATTTT.

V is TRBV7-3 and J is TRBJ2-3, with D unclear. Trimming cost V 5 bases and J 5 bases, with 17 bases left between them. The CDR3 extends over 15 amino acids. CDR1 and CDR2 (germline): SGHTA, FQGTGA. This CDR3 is CASSLSATLGDTQYF. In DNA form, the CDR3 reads TGTGCCAGCAGCCTTTCTGCGACCCTAGGAGATACGCAGTATTTT.

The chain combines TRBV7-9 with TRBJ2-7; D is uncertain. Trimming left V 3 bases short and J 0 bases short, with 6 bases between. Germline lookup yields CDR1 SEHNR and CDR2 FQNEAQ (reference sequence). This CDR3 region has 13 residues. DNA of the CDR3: TGTGCCAGCAGCTTTCCGAGCTCCTACGAGCAGTACTTC. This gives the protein CASSFPSSYEQYF.

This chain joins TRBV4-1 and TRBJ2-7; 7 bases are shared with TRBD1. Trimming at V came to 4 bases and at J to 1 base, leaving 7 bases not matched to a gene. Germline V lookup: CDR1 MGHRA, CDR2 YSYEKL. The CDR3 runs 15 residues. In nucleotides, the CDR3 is TGCGCCAGCAGCCGCCTGACAGGGTCTTCCTACGAGCAGTACTTC. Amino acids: CASSRLTGSSYEQYF.

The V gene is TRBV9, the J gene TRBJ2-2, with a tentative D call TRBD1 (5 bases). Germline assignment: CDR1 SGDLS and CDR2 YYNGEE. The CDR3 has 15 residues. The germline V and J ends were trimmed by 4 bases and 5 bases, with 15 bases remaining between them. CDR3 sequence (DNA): TGTGCCAGCAGCCCCACAGGTTCCCCGACCGGGGAGCTGTTTTTT. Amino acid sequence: CASSPTGSPTGELFF.

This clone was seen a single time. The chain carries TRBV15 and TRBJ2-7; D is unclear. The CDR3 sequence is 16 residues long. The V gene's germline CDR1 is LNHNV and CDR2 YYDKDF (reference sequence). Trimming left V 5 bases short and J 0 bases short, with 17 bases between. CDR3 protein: CATSPPGSASSYEQYF. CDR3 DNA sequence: TGTGCCACCAGCCCCCCTGGCTCTGCCAGCTCCTACGAGCAGTACTTC.

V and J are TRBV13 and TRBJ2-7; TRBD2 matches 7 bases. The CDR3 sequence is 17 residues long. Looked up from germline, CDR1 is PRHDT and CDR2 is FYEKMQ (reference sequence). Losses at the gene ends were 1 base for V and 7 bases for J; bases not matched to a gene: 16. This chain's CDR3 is CASSLEVVAGRGVEQYF. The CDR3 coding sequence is TGTGCCAGCAGCTTAGAAGTGGTAGCGGGCCGCGGGGTGGAGCAGTACTTC.

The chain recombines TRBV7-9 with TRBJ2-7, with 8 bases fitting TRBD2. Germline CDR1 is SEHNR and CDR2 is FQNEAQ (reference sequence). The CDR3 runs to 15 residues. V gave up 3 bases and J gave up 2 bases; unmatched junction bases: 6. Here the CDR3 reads CASSFVSGRPYEQYF. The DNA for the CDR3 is TGTGCCAGCAGCTTTGTCAGCGGGAGACCCTACGAGCAGTACTTC.

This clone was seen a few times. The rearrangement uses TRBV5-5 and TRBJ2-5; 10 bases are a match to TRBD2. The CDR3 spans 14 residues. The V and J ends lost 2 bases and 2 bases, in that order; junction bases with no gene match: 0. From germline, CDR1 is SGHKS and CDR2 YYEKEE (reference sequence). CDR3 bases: TGTGCCAGCAGCTTACTAGCGGGGCAAGAGACCCAGTACTTC. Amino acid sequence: CASSLLAGQETQYF. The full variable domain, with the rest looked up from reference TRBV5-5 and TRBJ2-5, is DAGVTQSPTHLIKTRGQQVTLRCSPISGHKSVSWYQQVLGQGPQFIFQYYEKEERGRGNFPDRFSARQFPNYSSELNVNALLLGDSALYLCASSLLAGQETQYFGPGTRLLVL.

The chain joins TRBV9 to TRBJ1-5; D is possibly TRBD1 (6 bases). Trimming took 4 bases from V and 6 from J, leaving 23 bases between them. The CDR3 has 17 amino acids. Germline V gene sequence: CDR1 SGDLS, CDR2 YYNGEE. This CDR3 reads CASSPATGSTIGQPQHF. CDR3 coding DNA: TGTGCCAGCAGCCCCGCGACAGGTTCCACGATAGGTCAGCCCCAGCATTTT.

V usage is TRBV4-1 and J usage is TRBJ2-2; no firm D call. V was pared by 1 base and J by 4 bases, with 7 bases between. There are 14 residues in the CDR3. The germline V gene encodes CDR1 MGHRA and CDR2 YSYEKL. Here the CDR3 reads CASSQAQPTGELFF. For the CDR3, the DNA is TGCGCCAGCAGCCAAGCACAGCCCACCGGGGAGCTGTTTTTT.

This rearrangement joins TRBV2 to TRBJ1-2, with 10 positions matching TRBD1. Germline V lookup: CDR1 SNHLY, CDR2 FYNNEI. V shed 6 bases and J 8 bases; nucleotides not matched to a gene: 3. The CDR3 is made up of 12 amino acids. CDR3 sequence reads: CASSGTGDGYTF. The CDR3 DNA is TGTGCCAGCAGCGGGACAGGGGACGGCTACACCTTC.

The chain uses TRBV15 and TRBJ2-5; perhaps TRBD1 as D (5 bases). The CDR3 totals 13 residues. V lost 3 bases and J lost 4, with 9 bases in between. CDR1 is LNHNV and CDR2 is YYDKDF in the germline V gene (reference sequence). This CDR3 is CATSRGRGETQYF. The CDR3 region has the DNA TGTGCCACCAGCAGGGGAAGGGGAGAGACCCAGTACTTC.

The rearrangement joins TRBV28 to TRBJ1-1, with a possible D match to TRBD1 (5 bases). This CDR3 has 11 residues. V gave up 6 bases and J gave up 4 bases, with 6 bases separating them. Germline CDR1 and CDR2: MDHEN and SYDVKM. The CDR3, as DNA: TGTGCCAGCAGAAGGGGCACTGAAGCTTTCTTT. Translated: CASRRGTEAFF.

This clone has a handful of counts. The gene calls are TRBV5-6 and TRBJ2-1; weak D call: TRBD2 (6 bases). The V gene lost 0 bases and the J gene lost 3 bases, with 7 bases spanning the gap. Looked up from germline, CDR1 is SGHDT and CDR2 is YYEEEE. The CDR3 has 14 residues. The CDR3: CASSLGTNYNEQFF. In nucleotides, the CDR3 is TGTGCCAGCAGCTTGGGGACTAACTACAATGAGCAGTTCTTC.

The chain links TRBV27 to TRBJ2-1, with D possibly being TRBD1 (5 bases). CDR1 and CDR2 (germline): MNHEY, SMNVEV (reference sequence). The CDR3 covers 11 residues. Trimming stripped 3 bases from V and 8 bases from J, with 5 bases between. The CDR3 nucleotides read TGTGCCAGCAGTTTCAGGGATGAGCAGTTCTTC. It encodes CASSFRDEQFF.

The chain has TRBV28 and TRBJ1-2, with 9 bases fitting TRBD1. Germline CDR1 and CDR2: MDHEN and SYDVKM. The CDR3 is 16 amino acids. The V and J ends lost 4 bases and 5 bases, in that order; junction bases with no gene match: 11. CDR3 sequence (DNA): TGTGCCAGCAGTTATGGACAGGGGATAAGGAATTATGGCTACACCTTC. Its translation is CASSYGQGIRNYGYTF.